The clone carrying this T cell receptor (beta chain) was seen only a few times. Original analysis: Estimates of nucleated cell counts were drawn from the amplification of reference gene primers. Sequencing was performed with immunoSEQ multiplex PCR; in TCRdb, only in-frame clones are kept and a portion is missing. Clonal size and the V and J genes are those of that table, whereas D and trimming came from the DNA. The table has approximately 200,000 clones, about 88% seen once; the top ten hold about 1.7%. This record comes from a study of blood T cell repertoires in COVID-19. Across the whole study: Samples came from the United States, Italy and Spain, spanning acute and convalescent COVID-19. T cells, B-cell-depleted T cells, or PBMCs provided the cDNA or gDNA that served as material.

The germline V gene encodes CDR1 LNHDA and CDR2 SQIVND (reference sequence). This CDR3 is built from 15 residues. V trimming: 5 bases; J trimming: 4 bases; junction bases outside the gene matches: 5. Sequenced: peripheral blood. The chain joins TRBV19 to TRBJ2-1; 10 bases line up with TRBD2. The receptor was isolated from a man aged 70 or older with acute or convalescent COVID-19. CDR3 loop: CASSVTSGTYNEQFF. CDR3 DNA sequence: TGTGCCAGTAGTGTTACTAGCGGGACTTACAATGAGCAGTTCTTC.